This T cell receptor beta chain was retrieved from a study of human T cells and chemical hapten exposure. Whole-study findings and limits: Expanded TCRs created a significantly greater count of big CDR3 similarity clusters than controls did.

Looked up from germline, CDR1 is MNHEY and CDR2 is SVGEGT. V was trimmed by 0 bases and J by 4 bases, leaving 13 bases between them. The CDR3 loop spans 16 amino acids. Regarding time point: pre-sensitization, week 0. The treatment is: therapeutic diphenylcyclopropenone sensitization with weekly scalp DPC. For the library, individual cDNA molecules each received unique molecular identifiers. TCRdb recomputed calls from the RACE reads with MiXCR, one row per CDR3 protein. The data contain tens of thousands of distinct CDR3 sequences, 9.6% of them singletons. This clonotype was counted only a few times. What it binds is unknown.

The sample here was whole blood, taken in connection with sensitization to the hapten diphenylcyclopropenone (DPC). The chain uses TRBV6-2 or TRBV6-3 and TRBJ2-1; TRBD1 is a possible D gene (5 bases). This sequence originates from a woman aged 40 to 50 with alopecia areata. Some clones in this sample may be carry-over from other donors' samples. The CDR3 reads CASSYSGAPRYNEQFF. DNA of the CDR3: TGTGCCAGCAGTTACTCTGGGGCCCCGAGGTACAATGAGCAGTTCTTC.